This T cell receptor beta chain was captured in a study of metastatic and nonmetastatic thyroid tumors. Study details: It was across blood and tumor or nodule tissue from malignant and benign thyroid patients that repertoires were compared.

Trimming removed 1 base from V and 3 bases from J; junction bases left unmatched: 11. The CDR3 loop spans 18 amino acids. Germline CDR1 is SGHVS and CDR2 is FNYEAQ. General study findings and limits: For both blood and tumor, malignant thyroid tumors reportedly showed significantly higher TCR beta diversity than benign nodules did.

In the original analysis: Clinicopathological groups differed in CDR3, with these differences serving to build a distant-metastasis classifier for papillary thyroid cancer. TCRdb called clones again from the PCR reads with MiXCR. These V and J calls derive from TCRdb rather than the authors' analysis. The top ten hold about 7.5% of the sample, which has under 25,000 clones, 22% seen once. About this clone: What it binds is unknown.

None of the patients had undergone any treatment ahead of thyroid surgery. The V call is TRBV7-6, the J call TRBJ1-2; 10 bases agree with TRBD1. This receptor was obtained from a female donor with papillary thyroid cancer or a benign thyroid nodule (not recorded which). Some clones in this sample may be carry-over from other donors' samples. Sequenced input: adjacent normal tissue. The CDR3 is CASSLGTPGTGVYYGYTF. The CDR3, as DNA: TGTGCCAGCAGCTTAGGAACCCCCGGGACAGGGGTCTACTATGGCTACACCTTC.